The present entry profiles one T cell receptor beta chain with its context. The antigen is unknown. The method was immunoSEQ multiplex PCR; TCRdb's version includes in-frame clones alone and lacks a portion of them. The profile shows around 13,000 clones, around 74% of them singletons. The entry originates in a study of OX40 agonist ivuxolimab in advanced cancers. Study-level background: Every patient in dose escalation had hepatocellular carcinoma, melanoma, renal cell or head and neck cancer. Partial responses, seen in three patients, involved one hepatocellular carcinoma and two cutaneous melanomas. Notes on the study in general: Expanded clones were, on average, more numerous in CD8+ T cells than in CD4+.

The CDR3 runs 16 residues. V was shortened by 5 bases and J by 5 bases, with 22 bases between the two germline ends. Germline lookup yields CDR1 SGHDN and CDR2 FVKESK. The chain has TRBV14 and TRBJ2-7; D is possibly TRBD2 (5 bases). This receptor was identified in an adult with an advanced solid tumor such as melanoma, head and neck, liver or kidney cancer. Sequencing was performed on CD4+ or CD8+ T cells sorted from blood, taken in a trial of the OX40 agonist ivuxolimab. The CDR3 DNA reads as TGTGCCAGCAGCTCTCGGGTAGGTGGGAGCGTCCACGAGCAGTACTTC. It yields the protein CASSSRVGGSVHEQYF.